The T cell receptor (beta chain) described here comes from a study of cytomegalovirus exposure and HLA in healthy donors (dated by TCRdb to about 2017). The study in broad terms: An earlier analysis of roughly 500 of the donors reported over 250 Gb of sequence data and 95 million to 120 million unique TCR beta sequences obtained from 180 million or so T cells. An early release that covered more than 550 HLA-typed donors contained approximately 300 gigabases of sequencing data and around 85 million unique TCR sequences. Of the roughly 400 genotyped donors, about 80% fell in the genetic ancestry cluster associated with self-reported Caucasian donors. The study aimed to test whether signatures of past pathogen exposure could be identified by cataloging public T cell receptors. The T cell repertoires of about 700 subjects were profiled by immunosequencing and related to cytomegalovirus serostatus. In addition to the first cohort of about 650 subjects, a separate validation cohort of approximately 110 different subjects was used. High-throughput TCR immunosequencing, statistical association of individual TCRs with disease status, and machine learning were combined to predict cytomegalovirus infection status. A later analysis re-examined previously published TCR beta repertoires from 500 to 700 donors and added high-resolution HLA genotyping to investigate patterns of TCR occurrence. Rather than drawing on any new phenotypic data, the later analysis identified candidate immune exposures from TCR beta sequences and the way those sequences occurred across donors. In an earlier analysis of 587 of the donors, high-throughput TCR beta sequencing was used to judge whether each TCR beta V gene segment behaved as functional or pseudogenic. Donor age, sex, ethnicity and CMV serostatus were collected together with the repertoire data. A later genetic analysis used genome-wide SNP genotypes for 398 of the 666 donors, treating that subset as a discovery cohort. All discovery cohort repertoires had been generated on a single sequencing platform. HLA typing covered class I and class II loci at four-digit resolution. Typing coverage varied by locus: about 620-640 donors for A, B, C, DRB1 and DQB1; more than 500 for DQA1; more than 600 for DPA1; around 490 for DPB1. About five DR-DQ haplotypes were treated as single units for association and clustering because of strong linkage in the cohort. Among a few hundred genotyped donors of the cohort, an average of around 240,000 unique TCR beta nucleotide sequences were sequenced per donor, 15% to 20% of them non-productive. Study-level results and caveats: Because counts were too low, roughly 16 rarely observed V segments, including chromosome 9 orphons, were excluded from the earlier analysis of roughly 580 of the donors. According to the authors, the approach could potentially be generalized to other disease states and immunological phenotypes. A few of the identified cytomegalovirus-associated TCR beta chains were confirmed in vitro to be specific for cytomegalovirus antigens. Because HLA typing was unavailable for some donors at each locus, only the typed subset was used in association tests. Roughly uniform sequencing depth across donors was assumed in presence/absence analyses, although this assumption may not hold. Cytomegalovirus status was reported to be diagnosed by the classifier with high specificity and sensitivity in both the original and validation cohorts. Correlated functional status among segregating V segments might reflect linkage disequilibrium, but an unknown experimental factor could not be ruled out. In a later genetic analysis, fewer N-insertions in productive TCRs were reported among donors in an Asian-associated ancestry cluster than the approximately 670-donor mean. A later analysis found that most CMV-associated TCR beta chains appeared HLA-restricted, with HLA associations seemingly driven largely by CMV exposure. In a later analysis, several top co-occurrence clusters were reported to appear linked to parvovirus B19, influenza, CMV and Epstein-Barr virus. A later analysis associated about 18,000 TCR beta sequences with specific HLA alleles at a false discovery rate of 0.05. Because the 87-base-pair reads could not distinguish some IMGT-functional V segments, including TRBV6-2 and TRBV6-3, those segments were excluded. An earlier analysis of approximately 590 of the donors showed that most TCR beta V segments appeared in productive rearrangements either about 87% or about 30% of the time, which broadly matched IMGT annotations. Most TCR sequences were observed very rarely across donors, whereas some public TCRs were present in many individuals. In this cohort, only TCR beta chains were sequenced, and detectable features were limited by the absence of alpha or paired-chain data. In a later genetic analysis, a missense DCLRE1C variant was associated with V-gene and J-gene trimming of TCR beta chains, and the association was replicated in an independent cohort. A further reported finding was that TCR beta sequences accurately predicted the HLA-A and HLA-B alleles for most subjects in the first cohort. Assigning TCR associations to individual alleles was difficult when HLA alleles, especially DR and DQ, strongly co-occurred. The study listed approximately 160 TCR beta chains as associated with cytomegalovirus. According to a later analysis, TCR association rates differed among HLA loci, with DRB1 alleles showing the most associated TCRs and HLA-C alleles showing the fewest. A cluster of highly shared sequence variants was judged likely to represent a technical artifact of the sequencing pipeline. A later analysis found that HLA-associated TCR beta chains were more clonally expanded and had lower generation probabilities than equally common non-associated chains. For the cohort, immune exposure information was limited to CMV serostatus.

In total, 666 healthy bone marrow donors made up the cohort. At the time of sampling, every cohort member was nominally healthy, though immune exposures that went unrecorded were likely present. The donor tested CMV seronegative and was one of the 352 seronegative cohort members. A peripheral blood sample was collected from each donor, and TCR beta sequencing was performed on peripheral blood mononuclear cells. Genomic DNA extraction from the blood cell samples was performed with the Qiagen DNeasy Blood Extraction Kit. The library relied on the immunoSEQ multiplex PCR assay. For the multiplex PCR, a mixture combining 60 forward primers for TCR Vbeta segments and 13 reverse primers for TCR Jbeta segments was used. The CDR3 region of rearranged TCR beta genes was amplified from genomic DNA with a multiplex PCR assay. The amplified TCR beta libraries were sequenced on the Illumina HiSeq System as 87-base-pair reads. The authors' pipeline ran thus. A later analysis tallied approximately 87 million unique TCR beta chains across the 700 or so repertoires, and approximately 9.9 million of those chains were shared by two or more donors. Raw reads were error-corrected and collapsed into unique sequences by a nearest-neighbor algorithm in which closely related sequences were merged to remove PCR and sequencing errors. To assign V, D and J gene segments, CDR3 sequences were aligned to IMGT reference sequences. For a sequence to be retained, a match of at least six nucleotides to both a V gene segment and a J gene segment was required. Rearrangements were called productive when the CDR3 lacked stop codons and stayed in frame with V and J; all others were non-productive. Following IMGT convention, CDR3 was defined as the stretch from the second conserved V-encoded cysteine up to the conserved J-encoded phenylalanine. The earlier analysis of some 600 of the donors excluded sequences that lacked an unambiguous match to a single V gene segment. An earlier analysis of 500 to 600 of the donors classified V segments as functional when productive rearrangements were above 56.7% and as segregating when the standard deviation between donors was above 5%. A statistical classification framework was built for diagnosing cytomegalovirus status from the catalog of TCR beta chain sequences. In a later analysis, TCR nucleotide sequences were compared against IMGT/GENE-DB human TR gene sequences so that V and J genes could be assigned. Using the TCRdist pipeline, a later analysis assigned CDR3 sequences along with most-parsimonious VDJ recombination scenarios. In a later analysis, each TCR beta chain was defined by its CDR3 amino acid sequence together with its V-gene family, and reads lacking a unique V-gene family were excluded. In a later analysis, 450 to 600 highly shared, low-generation-probability nucleotide sequences were removed to address suspected cross-contamination and a sequencing artifact. For each public chain, a later analysis derived a clonal expansion index from normalized ranks of inferred template counts within each repertoire. A later analysis computed generation probabilities with a VDJ recombination model fitted to out-of-frame rearrangements, and checked the results against IGoR. A later analysis scored TCR-TCR, TCR-HLA and TCR-CMV co-occurrence with hypergeometric tests, applying a repertoire-size bias correction to TCR pairs. False discovery rates were estimated in a later analysis by permuting HLA or CMV assignments 20 times. In a later analysis, co-occurring TCRs were grouped using DBSCAN, with TCRdist sequence similarity added in when clustering inside HLA-allele-positive subsets. Repertoires with fewer than 30,000 or more than 120,000 public chains, plus five repertoires with anomalous nucleotide sharing, were excluded from co-occurrence clustering. The immuneACCESS repertoire file appears here via TCRdb, limited to in-frame rearrangements. These files lack a portion of the clones; in checked studies, under half of the deficit traces to unresolved V genes, and the cause of the others is not known. That table is the source of V, J and clone size, and D and trimming were worked out from the DNA. The sample has around 110,000 clones on record. Roughly 3.7% of the sample goes to the ten largest clones.

Taken from the germline V gene, the CDR1 and CDR2 loops are SGHTA and FQGNSA. The junction shows trimming of 3 bases on V and 5 bases on J, plus 8 bases between the germline ends. From cysteine to phenylalanine, the CDR3 is 13 amino acids long. Only the CDR3 DNA is retained, 39 bases long and in frame from the first base. As regards this clone: The antigen it binds to is not known.

The clonotype comes from a man aged 25 to 45 in good health and CMV-seronegative. The chain was built from TRBV7-2 and TRBJ1-5; no confident D gene assignment can be made. The material sequenced was PBMCs. CDR3 reads: CASSLARDQPQHF. The DNA sequence is TGTGCCAGCAGCTTGGCGAGGGATCAGCCCCAGCATTTT. Reference TRBV7-2 and TRBJ1-5 proteins supply the regions before and after the CDR3; the full variable domain is: GAGVSQSPSNKVTEKGKDVELRCDPISGHTALYWYRQSLGQGLEFLIYFQGNSAPDKSGLPSDRFSAERTGGSVSTLTIQRTQQEDSAVYLCASSLARDQPQHFGDGTRLSIL.